The clone carrying this T cell receptor beta chain was counted between two and nine times. These data come from a study of blood T cells in healthy people across ages. Then a second PCR, running about 6 to 12 cycles, was carried out with a sample-barcoded 5' primer and a J-beta primer mix. TCRdb ran MiXCR on the 5' RACE reads and lists one entry per CDR3 protein. The table records 850,000 to 1,000,000 distinct CDR3 sequences, around 49% of them present only once. The germline V gene has CDR1 SGHAT and CDR2 FQDESV (reference sequence). V was clipped by 3 bases and J by 6 bases, with 12 bases between them. There are 13 residues in the CDR3.

The chain carries TRBV11-1 and TRBJ2-7; no definite D call. The sequenced sample was blood. The sequence was collected from a man aged 25 to 40 in good health. CDR3 sequence reads: CASSFRRVSEQYF. DNA for the CDR3: TGTGCCAGCAGCTTTCGTAGGGTATCCGAGCAGTACTTC.